This T cell receptor (beta chain) was profiled in a study of shared T cell receptors in the human thymus (TCRdb year 2021). Regarding the research as a whole: The study investigated the way shared, self-reactive T-cell receptor alpha chains are produced in the human thymus.

This clone was recorded once. The target of this receptor is not known. It has no much larger one-base neighbor in the sample; base qualities were not kept. The CDR3 spans 18 residues, from the cysteine through the phenylalanine. Here the CDR3 DNA is all that survives: 54 bases in frame from base 1. CDR1 is given as LGHNT and CDR2 as FRNRAP, both from the germline V gene. V has 2 bases trimmed and J has 2 bases trimmed; junction bases matching no gene number 12. Libraries were constructed by the immunoSEQ multiplex PCR assay. Sourced from immuneACCESS, this table was stored by TCRdb with only in-frame sequences that have V and J called. A share of the clones is absent; for the studies checked, an unresolved V gene accounts for under half, and the remainder has no known explanation. This sample gives about 660,000 clones in total; around 87% of them show up just once. The leading ten clones occupy 0.0094% of the sample.

These data were likewise used in another study, on human thymus T cells. Looking at the second paper: Donors were immunologically healthy infants undergoing open corrective cardiac surgery for congenital heart defects in Finland. Thymus tissue was obtained as surgical resects removed during corrective cardiac surgery. Usage of V and J gene segments appeared to be biased in both the thymic and the peripheral blood repertoires. Highly overlapping thymic TCR repertoires among unrelated individuals were reported in the related research. The study characterized TCR alpha and beta repertoires from fewer than ten infant thymus samples and a few related peripheral blood samples. Donor ages ranging from about 6 to 244 days were recorded, and a handful of male and a couple of female infants were included in the cohort. Thymocytes were mechanically released from the tissue and were stored as pellets of 10-30 million cells at -70 degrees C. Genomic DNA was extracted from frozen cell pellets with a QIAsymphony instrument. The immunoSEQ multiplex PCR assay was used to amplify the TCRB and TCRAD loci from a standardized quantity of quality-controlled genomic DNA. Amplicons spanned the V(D)J region at a length sufficient to cover the CDR3 and identify V and J genes. Amplicon sequencing was performed on an Illumina platform through the commercial immunoSEQ service. Primer bias and sequencing errors were corrected as previously described, and TCRAD and TCRB were defined on the basis of the IMGT database. The repertoires were analysed using immunoSEQ Analyzer 3.0 and VDJTools for basic statistics, V/J segment usage, diversity estimates, rarefaction and pairwise overlap. Diversity was estimated using the Chao1, ChaoE, Efron-Thisted, Shannon and inverse Simpson indices, and was also estimated on datasets down-sampled to the size of the smallest sample. For repertoire overlap, CDR3 nucleotide sequence, V gene and J gene had to match strictly, and clustering was done by Jaccard-based multidimensional scaling. On average, approximately 800,000 unique TCRB clonotypes were obtained from thymus samples, compared with approximately 84,000 from blood samples.

This sequence uses TRBV12-5 and TRBJ2-1, with 7 middle bases fitting TRBD2. Sequenced input: thymocytes. The sequence came from a boy less than two years old with a congenital heart defect. Donor details come from another sample of the same person, matched by shared clones. The CDR3 protein sequence reads: CASGLKASGGSPYNEQFF. The DNA sequence is given as TGTGCTAGTGGTTTGAAAGCATCTGGCGGGAGTCCCTACAATGAGCAGTTCTTC.